The 5 T cell receptor beta chains below come from one sample, sequenced in a study of a mutant IDH1 vaccine in newly diagnosed glioma. These TCRs' antigens remain unknown. Time point of the sample: week 5, during vaccination. Doses consisted of 300 ug of mutant IDH1 20-mer peptide each, paired with topical imiquimod. TCRdb's table, derived via immunoSEQ multiplex PCR, lists solely in-frame clones and lacks some. The sample includes about 53,000 clones, 84% of them seen just once. Sequences were derived from PBMCs, sampled from a glioma patient whose treatment included an IDH1 peptide vaccine. These receptors were obtained from a woman between 45 and 65 years old with glioma.

The CDR3 protein is CASSPLTSGALTGTDTQYF. As DNA, the CDR3 is TGTGCCAGCAGCCCTCTGACTAGCGGGGCTCTCACGGGCACAGATACGCAGTATTTT. The rearrangement links TRBV13 to TRBJ2-3; 11 nucleotides agree with TRBD2. The CDR3 runs to 19 residues. V gave up 5 bases and J gave up 1 base; unmatched junction bases: 14. Germline V CDR1 and CDR2: PRHDT, FYEKMQ (reference sequence).

CDR3 coding DNA: TGTGCCAGTAGTACCTTTCTACAGGGAGATTATGGCTACACCTTC. Its protein product is CASSTFLQGDYGYTF. The genes are TRBV19 and TRBJ1-2; a possible D gene is TRBD1 (6 bases). The germline CDR1 and CDR2 sequences are LNHDA and SQIVND (reference sequence). Between the trimmed V and J ends, which lost 4 bases and 5 bases, there was a span of 17 bases. The CDR3 extends over 15 amino acids.

The chain joins TRBV6-5 to TRBJ2-7, with a possible D match to TRBD2 (6 bases). This CDR3 spans 15 amino acids. The V and J ends lost 7 bases and 2 bases respectively, with 18 bases between them. Germline values: CDR1 MNHEY, CDR2 SVGAGI. The CDR3 reads CASNRWGTSPYEQYF. CDR3 coding DNA: TGTGCCAGCAATCGCTGGGGGACTTCCCCCTACGAGCAGTACTTC.

This sequence joins TRBV2 and TRBJ1-2; D may be TRBD1 (5 bases). Looked up from germline, CDR1 is SNHLY and CDR2 is FYNNEI. Trimming took 4 bases from V and 8 from J, leaving 11 bases between them. This CDR3 comprises 12 residues. CDR3 in DNA: TGTGCCAGCAGTGGGGACCGGTCCGGCTACACCTTC. Amino acid sequence: CASSGDRSGYTF.

This clone occurred a few times. This chain connects TRBV6-1 to TRBJ2-5; perhaps TRBD2 as D (7 bases). The CDR3 length is 15 residues. The V gene lost 3 bases and the J gene lost 5 bases, with 16 bases spanning the gap. The germline CDR1 and CDR2 sequences are MNHNS and SASEGT. The CDR3 coding sequence is TGTGCCAGCAGTGAGGGGGGCGGGGGAGCGGAGACCCAGTACTTC. Translated, it gives CASSEGGGGAETQYF.